The rows below give T cell receptor beta chains drawn from one sample of a study of blood T cell repertoires in COVID-19. TCRdb's table, derived via immunoSEQ multiplex PCR, lists solely in-frame clones and lacks some. There are about 94,000 clones in the sample; approximately 84% occur only once, and 6.3% lies in the top ten. The sequenced sample consisted of peripheral blood. The origin of the receptors is a man aged 55 to 70 with acute or convalescent COVID-19. Each CDR3 is given with its conserved first and last residue. The order of the fields is clone size, J gene, V gene, D gene, CDR3 protein, CDR3 DNA. D genes are given only for firm matches. The listing skips clone size in some rows; elsewhere it reads once, few, many or a size class.

>few|TRBJ2-1|TRBV19|TRBD2
CATSVRDYYNEQFF
TGTGCCACTAGCGTCCGGGACTACTACAATGAGCAGTTCTTC
>NA|TRBJ2-1|TRBV29-1|TRBD2
CSVVTSGGAVEQFF
TGCAGCGTCGTGACTAGCGGGGGGGCCGTTGAGCAGTTCTTC
>NA|TRBJ2-5|TRBV2|TRBD2
CAKLTSGGQKTQYF
TGTGCCAAGTTGACTAGCGGGGGACAGAAAACCCAGTACTTC
>NA|TRBJ2-7|TRBV29-1|NA
CSVEGNDPGTSYEQYF
TGCAGCGTTGAAGGTAATGATCCGGGAACCTCCTACGAGCAGTACTTC
>few|TRBJ1-6|TRBV4-3|NA
CASSQGLDQGISPLHF
TGCGCCAGCAGCCAGGGTCTGGATCAGGGGATTTCACCCCTCCACTTT
>NA|TRBJ1-2|TRBV5-1|TRBD1
CASSLGSGTGTGGYTF
TGCGCCAGCAGCTTGGGGTCCGGGACAGGGACGGGTGGCTACACCTTC
>NA|TRBJ2-1|TRBV7-9|TRBD2
CASSSVGGEYEQFF
TGTGCCAGCAGCTCCGTCGGGGGGGAGTATGAGCAGTTCTTC
>NA|TRBJ2-7|TRBV11-2|TRBD1
CASSSAGQGVLGEQYF
TGTGCCAGCAGCTCCGCGGGACAGGGGGTCCTTGGGGAGCAGTACTTC
>few|TRBJ1-1|TRBV19|NA
CASSTTDPNTEAFF
TGTGCCAGTAGTACGACAGACCCGAACACTGAAGCTTTCTTT
>medium-sized|TRBJ1-5|TRBV10-3|NA
CAISGSQGEGPQHF
TGTGCCATCAGTGGATCACAGGGAGAAGGGCCCCAGCATTTT
>NA|TRBJ1-1|TRBV12-3/TRBV12-4|NA
CASRGGQYTEAFF
TGTGCCAGCAGGGGGGGGCAGTACACTGAAGCTTTCTTT
>NA|TRBJ2-1|TRBV19|NA
CASSTGGSRLF
TGTGCCAGTAGTACCGGGGGTTCGCGGCTCTTC
>NA|TRBJ1-1|TRBV5-1|NA
CASREQGNTEAFF
TGCGCCAGCAGAGAACAGGGGAACACTGAAGCTTTCTTT
>once|TRBJ1-2|TRBV27|TRBD1
CASGRQGDSRGYTF
TGTGCCAGCGGAAGACAGGGGGATTCCCGTGGCTACACCTTC
>NA|TRBJ1-6|TRBV5-1|TRBD1
CASSLDMTGGGSPLHF
TGCGCCAGCAGCTTGGACATGACAGGAGGGGGCTCACCCCTCCACTTT
>NA|TRBJ2-7|TRBV11-2|NA
CASGEYEQYF
TGTGCCAGCGGGGAGTACGAGCAGTACTTC
>NA|TRBJ1-1|TRBV9|TRBD1
CASSATGASNTEAFF
TGTGCCAGCAGCGCGACAGGGGCCTCGAACACTGAAGCTTTCTTT
>NA|TRBJ1-1|TRBV9|NA
CASSAGGDGEAFF
TGTGCCAGCAGCGCGGGGGGGGACGGAGAAGCTTTCTTT
>NA|TRBJ2-2|TRBV6-5|TRBD1
CASKGTGSNTGELFF
TGTGCCAGCAAGGGGACAGGGTCGAACACCGGGGAGCTGTTTTTT
>NA|TRBJ1-1|TRBV27|TRBD1
CASSLMVGQGFKNTEAFF
TGTGCCAGCAGTTTAATGGTAGGACAGGGGTTTAAAAACACTGAAGCTTTCTTT
>NA|TRBJ2-1|TRBV30|NA
CAWSGDMYNEQFF
TGTGCCTGGAGCGGGGACATGTACAATGAGCAGTTCTTC
>NA|TRBJ1-1|TRBV11-1|NA
CASSFQDSYTEAFF
TGTGCCAGCAGCTTCCAGGACAGCTACACTGAAGCTTTCTTT
>NA|TRBJ2-3|TRBV3-1/TRBV3-2|NA
CASSQEPGGPTDTQYF
TGTGCCAGCAGCCAGGAGCCGGGGGGCCCCACAGATACGCAGTATTTT
>NA|TRBJ2-3|TRBV29-1|TRBD1
CSVVNRGRTDTQYF
TGCAGCGTTGTTAACAGGGGGCGGACAGATACGCAGTATTTT
>NA|TRBJ2-3|TRBV2|NA
CASSGDTHSTDTQYF
TGTGCCAGCAGTGGAGACACACATAGCACAGATACGCAGTATTTT
>NA|TRBJ2-1|TRBV27|NA
CASSFTPGAYNEQFF
TGTGCCAGCAGTTTCACGCCAGGGGCCTACAATGAGCAGTTCTTC
>NA|TRBJ1-4|TRBV9|TRBD1
CASSVSPGQQKLFF
TGTGCCAGCAGCGTATCCCCGGGACAGCAAAAACTGTTTTTT
>NA|TRBJ1-2|TRBV25-1|NA
CASSESGVGYTF
TGTGCCAGCAGTGAGTCGGGGGTTGGCTACACCTTC
>NA|TRBJ2-2|TRBV6-1|NA
CASSEQGTRELFF
TGTGCCAGCAGTGAACAGGGAACGCGGGAGCTGTTTTTT
>NA|TRBJ2-1|TRBV7-8|TRBD1
CASSFGQGEEQFF
TGTGCCAGCAGCTTTGGACAGGGAGAAGAGCAGTTCTTC
>NA|TRBJ1-1|TRBV2|NA
CASLKSGPGSMNTEAFF
TGTGCCAGTTTAAAGTCGGGTCCAGGGTCCATGAACACTGAAGCTTTCTTT
>once|TRBJ1-1|TRBV10-1|TRBD1
CASSETTGGVRTEAFF
TGCGCCAGCAGTGAGACGACAGGGGGCGTTCGTACTGAAGCTTTCTTT
>NA|TRBJ2-2|TRBV10-2|TRBD1
CASREFRGQGTGELFF
TGCGCCAGCAGAGAATTCAGGGGGCAGGGAACCGGGGAGCTGTTTTTT
>NA|TRBJ2-7|TRBV4-1|NA
CASSQEEGSPYEQYF
TGCGCCAGCAGCCAAGAGGAGGGAAGTCCCTACGAGCAGTACTTC
>NA|TRBJ2-1|TRBV24-1|NA
CATSAGYNEQFF
TGTGCCACCAGTGCGGGCTACAATGAGCAGTTCTTC
>NA|TRBJ1-5|TRBV2|NA
CASSVRGLPQHF
TGTGCCAGCAGTGTCCGCGGTCTGCCCCAGCATTTT
>NA|TRBJ1-1|TRBV9|TRBD1
CASSVVTGGTEAFF
TGTGCCAGCAGCGTCGTGACAGGGGGCACTGAAGCTTTCTTT
>NA|TRBJ2-7|TRBV29-1|TRBD2
CSVETSATYEQYF
TGCAGCGTTGAAACTAGCGCGACCTACGAGCAGTACTTC
>NA|TRBJ1-2|TRBV5-5|NA
CASSQRESPYGYTF
TGTGCCAGCAGCCAGAGGGAAAGCCCCTATGGCTACACCTTC
>NA|TRBJ2-2|TRBV2|TRBD2
CASGLAGGTGELFF
TGTGCCAGCGGGCTAGCGGGGGGTACCGGGGAGCTGTTTTTT
>NA|TRBJ1-2|TRBV27|TRBD1
CASSPPSGTGFGYTF
TGTGCCAGCAGTCCCCCTTCCGGGACAGGGTTTGGCTACACCTTC
>NA|TRBJ1-6|TRBV3-1/TRBV3-2|NA
CASSRREQPLHNSPLHF
TGTGCCAGCAGCCGACGGGAACAGCCTTTACATAATTCACCCCTCCACTTT
>NA|TRBJ2-2|TRBV5-1|TRBD1
CASSSAPGQVSTGELFF
TGCGCCAGCAGCTCGGCCCCGGGACAGGTATCGACCGGGGAGCTGTTTTTT
>NA|TRBJ1-2|TRBV3-1/TRBV3-2|NA
CASSQSERSYGYTF
TGTGCCAGCAGCCAAAGCGAACGGAGCTATGGCTACACCTTC
>NA|TRBJ1-2|TRBV7-3|TRBD1
CASSSTGSGYGYTF
TGTGCCAGCAGCTCGACAGGGTCCGGCTATGGCTACACCTTC
>NA|TRBJ1-1|TRBV15|NA
CATSTPDMNTEAFF
TGTGCCACCAGCACCCCCGACATGAACACTGAAGCTTTCTTT
>NA|TRBJ1-2|TRBV30|NA
CAWSVFPATIAGYGYTF
TGTGCCTGGAGTGTATTCCCGGCCACGATCGCGGGCTATGGCTACACCTTC
>few|TRBJ1-1|TRBV11-2|NA
CASSLDRINTEAFF
TGTGCCAGCAGCTTAGACAGGATTAACACTGAAGCTTTCTTT
>NA|TRBJ1-5|TRBV6-1|NA
CASSEIGSNQPQHF
TGTGCCAGCAGTGAAATCGGTAGCAATCAGCCCCAGCATTTT
>NA|TRBJ2-7|TRBV29-1|TRBD1
CSVIPRGLYEQYF
TGCAGCGTTATACCCAGGGGGCTCTACGAGCAGTACTTC
>few|TRBJ1-6|TRBV3-1/TRBV3-2|NA
CASSQPNRQASPLHF
TGTGCCAGCAGCCAACCAAACCGACAGGCTTCACCCCTCCACTTT